This is a list of T cell receptor beta chains from one sample in a study of early T cells in non-severe SARS-CoV-2 infection. One entry per CDR3 protein, called by TCRdb with MiXCR from the 5' RACE reads. Counted here are roughly 83,000 distinct CDR3 sequences, over 9.5% occurring once; the ten biggest clones make up 4.4%. The specimen comprised whole blood, sampled at baseline. The receptors shown here come from an adult who was a healthcare worker with PCR-confirmed SARS-CoV-2 infection or an uninfected control (not recorded which). Both conserved end residues are part of each CDR3. The order of the fields is D gene, clone size, J gene, V gene, CDR3 protein, CDR3 DNA. D genes are given only for firm matches. Clone size is not always given. Where it is, it says once, few, many or a class for expanded clones.

>TRBD1|NA|TRBJ1-1|TRBV6-5
CASSRQGFNTEAFF
TGTGCCAGCAGTCGACAGGGCTTCAACACTGAAGCTTTCTTT
>NA|NA|TRBJ2-1|TRBV2
CASSDLPPSPSWENEQFF
TGTGCCAGCAGTGACCTTCCCCCATCCCCTAGTTGGGAAAATGAGCAGTTCTTC
>NA|once|TRBJ2-7|TRBV28
CASSPTGFSYEQYF
TGTGCCAGCAGTCCTACGGGGTTCTCCTACGAGCAGTACTTC
>NA|few|TRBJ2-1|TRBV11-1
CASTPAGTTYNEQFF
TGTGCCAGCACCCCGGCCGGGACCACCTACAATGAGCAGTTCTTC
>NA|NA|TRBJ2-3|TRBV14
CASSQMLDAASTDTQYF
TGTGCCAGCAGCCAGATGTTGGATGCCGCTAGCACAGATACGCAGTATTTT
>NA|many|TRBJ2-3|TRBV15
CATSRTRQDTQYF
TGTGCCACCAGCAGGACACGACAAGATACGCAGTATTTT
>NA|many|TRBJ2-7|TRBV28
CASTLSQDFSYEQYF
TGTGCCAGCACCCTATCACAGGATTTTTCCTACGAGCAGTACTTC
>NA|NA|TRBJ1-1|TRBV20-1
CSANTDGWKAFF
TGCAGTGCAAATACGGACGGATGGAAAGCTTTCTTT
>NA|NA|TRBJ2-7|TRBV5-1
CASKGEVFEQYF
TGCGCCAGCAAAGGGGAGGTGTTCGAGCAGTACTTC
>NA|few|TRBJ1-2|TRBV7-9
CASSLASSRRGNYGYTF
TGTGCCAGCAGCTTAGCAAGCTCACGGAGGGGCAACTATGGCTACACCTTC
>NA|many|TRBJ1-2|TRBV29-1
CSVDYAGAGYGYTF
TGCAGCGTTGACTATGCGGGGGCTGGCTATGGCTACACCTTC
>TRBD1|many|TRBJ2-2|TRBV24-1
CATRPGQDTGELFF
TGTGCCACCCGTCCGGGACAGGACACCGGGGAGCTGTTTTTT
>NA|many|TRBJ1-2|TRBV18
CASSPQWRRGNYGYTF
TGTGCCAGCTCACCCCAATGGCGTCGAGGAAACTATGGCTACACCTTC
>NA|few|TRBJ2-3|TRBV29-1
CSVEVGTDTQYF
TGCAGCGTTGAGGTGGGCACAGATACGCAGTATTTT
>TRBD1|many|TRBJ2-2|TRBV3-1
CASRGTGTGELFF
TGTGCCAGCAGAGGGACAGGCACCGGGGAGCTGTTTTTT
>NA|NA|TRBJ2-3|TRBV29-1
CSAHVGLTDTQYF
TGCAGCGCTCACGTCGGCTTAACAGATACGCAGTATTTT
>TRBD2|NA|TRBJ2-1|TRBV11-2
CASSSGTIRQRQFF
TGTGCCAGCAGCTCGGGGACTATCAGACAGCGGCAGTTCTTC
>NA|NA|TRBJ2-7|TRBV23-1
CASSYSSARGNEQYF
TGCGCCAGCAGTTACTCTAGCGCCCGGGGAAACGAGCAGTACTTC
>NA|many|TRBJ1-5|TRBV12-3/TRBV12-4
CASSVQGSNQPQHF
TGTGCCAGCAGCGTCCAGGGGAGTAATCAGCCCCAGCATTTT
>NA|few|TRBJ1-1|TRBV18
CAGRTAMNTEAFF
TGTGCCGGCAGGACAGCAATGAACACTGAAGCTTTCTTT
>NA|few|TRBJ1-1|TRBV5-4
CASSLLQGMTEAFF
TGTGCCAGCAGCTTGTTGCAGGGAATGACTGAAGCTTTCTTT
>TRBD1|many|TRBJ2-7|TRBV28
CASSRTGGSYEQYF
TGTGCCAGCAGCCGGACAGGGGGCTCCTACGAGCAGTACTTC
>NA|few|TRBJ1-6|TRBV11-2
CASSLDPGPNSPLHF
TGTGCCAGCAGCTTAGATCCGGGTCCGAATTCACCCCTCCACTTT
>NA|few|TRBJ1-1|TRBV20-1
CSARDGRGTEAFF
TGCAGTGCTAGAGATGGTCGAGGGACTGAAGCTTTCTTT
>NA|few|TRBJ1-2|TRBV9
CASSAFTGADYGYTF
TGTGCCAGCAGCGCCTTCACGGGGGCAGACTATGGCTACACCTTC
>NA|many|TRBJ1-2|TRBV30
CACLRDYGYTF
TGTGCCTGCTTGAGGGACTATGGCTACACCTTC
>NA|few|TRBJ2-3|TRBV7-8
CASSLGGENTQYF
TGTGCCAGCAGCTTAGGAGGGGAAAATACGCAGTATTTT